This T cell receptor (beta chain) stems from a study of T cell repertoires in cytomegalovirus infection (dated by TCRdb to 2018 to 2020). About the full investigation: Because public TCR beta signatures pointed to carriage of CMV infection together with the matching HLA type, the HLA type of each donor mattered for the analysis.

The sample was run on an Illumina HiSeq 1500. TCRdb itself trimmed the public reads at Q25 with fastp, ran MiXCR and retained productive beta chains. Entries that share a CDR3 protein sequence are merged under the most common genes and DNA. Recorded for this sample are about 140,000 distinct CDR3 sequences; about 6.1% of them occurred a single time. The leading ten clones occupy roughly 18% of the sample. The CDR3 starts with the cysteine, ends with the phenylalanine, and has 16 residues. Only the CDR3 part of the read is kept: 48 bases, read in frame from the first base. CDR1 and CDR2, looked up from the germline V gene, are LGHNT and FRNRAP. Between the V and J ends, shortened by 2 bases and 0 bases respectively, the junction contains 11 bases. Comments on this clonotype: Its antigen target is currently unknown. Base quality data are lacking; no much larger clone is found one base away.

General findings and caveats noted by the study authors: Carriers of CMV infection plus the relevant HLA type were discriminated by the cumulative frequency of public TCR beta family members in the study cohort and in an independent roughly 340-donor cohort. The ex vivo response was dominated by HLA-C-restricted CMV-specific TCR beta clonotypes, and the single most frequent clonotype in two of eight donors was supplied by these HLA-C-restricted clonotypes.

The chain joins TRBV12-5 to TRBJ2-1, and possibly TRBD1, on 6 matching bases. The sequencing sample was made of PBMCs. The sequence was collected from a human donor in good health (CMV status not recorded). Some clones in this sample may be carry-over from other donors' samples. Here the CDR3 is given as CASGLIQGSSYNEQFF. The bases read TGTGCTAGTGGTTTGATACAGGGAAGCTCCTACAATGAGCAGTTCTTC. The variable domain in full, with residues beyond the CDR3 obtained from the reference TRBV12-5 and TRBJ2-1 genes, is DARVTQTPRHKVTEMGQEVTMRCQPILGHNTVFWYRQTMMQGLELLAYFRNRAPLDDSGMPKDRFSAEMPDATLATLKIQPSEPRDSAVYFCASGLIQGSSYNEQFFGPGTRLTVL.